This passage covers 30 T cell receptor beta chains from one sample sequenced in a study of blood T cell repertoires in COVID-19 (dated by TCRdb to about 2020). Library creation used the immunoSEQ multiplex PCR assay. Imported from immuneACCESS, the table was reduced by TCRdb to in-frame sequences with V and J called. These copies leave out some clones; in studies compared against another copy, an unresolved V gene accounts for under half, and the cause of the remainder is not known. For this sample the table gives roughly 340,000 clones, of which 88% were detected only once. The ten biggest clones cover roughly 6.6% of the sample. Sequenced sample: peripheral blood. These receptors were obtained from a woman between 65 and 79 years old with COVID-19, enrolled during active disease.

In its sample, this clone was seen once. The J gene is TRBJ2-7, the V gene TRBV7-2, with D possibly matching TRBD2 (6 bases). Germline loops: CDR1 SGHTA, CDR2 FQGNSA. The V end lost 3 bases, the J end lost 1 base, and 7 bases lay between the germline ends. The CDR3 spans 13 residues. This CDR3 is CASSFGGSYEQYF. CDR3 coding DNA: TGTGCCAGCAGCTTCGGGGGTTCCTACGAGCAGTACTTC. The full variable domain, with the rest looked up from reference TRBV7-2 and TRBJ2-7, is GAGVSQSPSNKVTEKGKDVELRCDPISGHTALYWYRQSLGQGLEFLIYFQGNSAPDKSGLPSDRFSAERTGGSVSTLTIQRTQQEDSAVYLCASSFGGSYEQYFGPGTRLTVT.

The rearrangement joins TRBV5-6 to TRBJ2-2; 11 bases are shared with TRBD1. Germline lookup yields CDR1 SGHDT and CDR2 YYEEEE. V dropped 3 bases and J dropped 6; count of bases not matched to a gene: 7. The CDR3 covers 16 residues. The CDR3 DNA sequence: TGTGCCAGCAGCTATGGGACAGGGGGAGCCCCCGGGGAGCTGTTTTTT. Translating gives CASSYGTGGAPGELFF.

This clone was found a few times. V is TRBV2 and J is TRBJ2-1; TRBD1 aligns across 8 bases. In germline, CDR1 is SNHLY, CDR2 FYNNEI. The CDR3 runs to 12 residues. V was pared by 5 bases and J by 7 bases, with 1 base of the junction left unmatched. The CDR3 is CASSRQGNEQFF. In DNA, the CDR3 is TGTGCCAGCAGTCGACAGGGGAATGAGCAGTTCTTC.

Remarks on this clone: The same CDR3 arises from other DNA sequences in this sample as well. The J gene is TRBJ1-1, the V gene TRBV3-1 (or the pseudogene TRBV3-2), with no clear D. Germline lookup yields CDR1 LGHDT and CDR2 YNNKEL (reference sequence). The CDR3 totals 12 residues. V was trimmed by 1 base and J by 5 bases, leaving 5 bases between them. CDR3 protein: CASSQGGTEAFF. The CDR3 DNA sequence: TGTGCCAGCAGCCAAGGAGGGACTGAAGCTTTCTTT.

V gene TRBV7-7 combines with J gene TRBJ2-3; 10 bases fit TRBD2. The germline CDR1 and CDR2 sequences are SSHAT and FNYEAQ (reference sequence). This CDR3 contains 16 residues. V trimming: 5 bases; J trimming: 3 bases; junction bases outside the gene matches: 8. The CDR3: CASSLGVSGGTDTQYF. CDR3 nucleotides: TGTGCCAGCAGCCTCGGGGTTAGCGGGGGGACAGATACGCAGTATTTT.

V is TRBV27 and J is TRBJ1-1, with 9 nucleotides matching TRBD1. Germline CDR1 MNHEY, CDR2 SMNVEV (reference sequence). Trimming cost V 4 bases and J 4 bases; bases outside gene matches: 4. This CDR3 has 14 amino acids. This CDR3 reads CASSSRTGVTEAFF. The CDR3 nucleotides are TGTGCCAGCAGTTCAAGGACAGGGGTCACTGAAGCTTTCTTT.

This chain links TRBV10-3 with TRBJ1-2, with 9 positions matching TRBD1. The CDR3 spans 15 residues. Germline V gives CDR1 ENHRY, CDR2 SYGVKD. The V and J ends lost 7 bases and 4 bases, in that order; junction bases with no gene match: 10. The CDR3 nucleotides are TGTGCCATCACCGAAAGGACAGGGGAACCCTATGGCTACACCTTC. It specifies CAITERTGEPYGYTF.

The chain uses TRBV11-2 and TRBJ1-6; maybe TRBD1 (6 bases). Germline assignment: CDR1 SGHAT and CDR2 FQNNGV. The length of the CDR3 is 16 residues. Trimming stripped 5 bases from V and 0 bases from J, with 11 bases between. CDR3 DNA: TGTGCCAGCAGCCGGACAGTAAGCTCCTATAATTCACCCCTCCACTTT. It yields the protein CASSRTVSSYNSPLHF.

In this sample, this clone turned up once. The chain couples TRBV7-3 to TRBJ2-3; 11 positions agree with TRBD2. The J segment lost 4 bases and the V segment lost 3 bases, leaving 9 bases of the junction unmatched. In germline, CDR1 is SGHTA, CDR2 FQGTGA. The CDR3 runs 17 residues. The CDR3 is CASSFDSGGARADTQYF. The DNA for the CDR3 is TGTGCCAGCAGCTTCGATAGCGGGGGGGCCAGGGCAGATACGCAGTATTTT.

The chain is built from TRBV27 and TRBJ2-7; TRBD2 aligns across 8 bases. The V gene's germline CDR1 is MNHEY and CDR2 SMNVEV (reference sequence). This CDR3 is 15 amino acids long. V was pared by 4 bases and J by 3 bases, with 8 bases of the junction left unmatched. The CDR3 nucleotides read TGTGCCAGCAGTTCCTCCGGGGGGGGGAACTACGAGCAGTACTTC. It translates to CASSSSGGGNYEQYF.

Only one count was recorded for this clone. This rearrangement joins TRBV29-1 to TRBJ2-7; 10 bases match TRBD1. CDR1 is SQVTM and CDR2 is ANQGSEA in the germline V gene. With V trimmed by 7 bases and J by 3 bases, 6 bases remained unmatched. There are 13 residues in the CDR3. CDR3 sequence: CSAGGDRGYEQYF. In DNA, the CDR3 is TGCAGCGCCGGGGGGGACAGGGGCTACGAGCAGTACTTC.

J is TRBJ1-1 and V is TRBV4-3, with TRBD1 matching 8 bases. This CDR3 is 16 amino acids long. V was clipped by 0 bases and J by 8 bases; unmatched bases: 11. CDR1 is LGHNA and CDR2 is YSLEER in the germline V gene. CDR3 region: CASSQDLTGVLGEAFF. CDR3 nucleotide sequence: TGCGCCAGCAGCCAAGACCTGACAGGGGTATTGGGGGAAGCTTTCTTT.

The chain employs TRBV6-4 and TRBJ1-2; 9 bases line up with TRBD1. From germline, CDR1 is MRHNA and CDR2 SNTAGT. CDR3 length equals 15 residues. V was clipped by 6 bases and J by 2 bases; unmatched bases: 7. CDR3 region: CASSKTGGSNYGYTF. The CDR3, as DNA: TGTGCCAGCAGCAAAACAGGGGGCTCAAACTATGGCTACACCTTC.

The rearrangement joins TRBV10-2 to TRBJ1-1; D is perhaps TRBD1 (5 bases). The germline V and J ends were trimmed by 5 bases and 3 bases, with 10 bases remaining between them. The CDR3 loop spans 13 amino acids. Germline lookup yields CDR1 WSHSY and CDR2 SAAADI. DNA for the CDR3: TGCGCCAGCAGTCCTACGACAGACACTGAAGCTTTCTTT. Protein sequence: CASSPTTDTEAFF.

This clone was seen repeatedly, ten times or more. The V and J genes are TRBV28 and TRBJ2-1; TRBD2 matches 10 bases. The V gene end was trimmed by 8 bases and the J gene end by 8 bases; junction bases not matched to a gene: 9. Germline V gene sequence: CDR1 MDHEN, CDR2 SYDVKM. The CDR3 spans 14 residues. CDR3 residues: CASVSGGGLYEQFF. Here the CDR3 DNA reads TGTGCCAGCGTGAGCGGGGGGGGATTATATGAGCAGTTCTTC.

The V gene is TRBV6-6, the J gene TRBJ2-2; the match to TRBD1 covers 7 bases. CDR3 length: 18 amino acids. Trimming took 5 bases from V and 4 from J; bases not matched to a gene: 16. CDR1 and CDR2 from the germline V gene are MNHNY and SVGAGI (reference sequence). CDR3 sequence reads: CASSPRQGRYLSTGELFF. For the CDR3, the DNA is TGTGCCAGCAGTCCTAGACAGGGTCGGTACCTTTCCACCGGGGAGCTGTTTTTT.

The chain combines TRBV24-1 with TRBJ1-5; D not resolved. The CDR3 length is 13 residues. Trimming pared 4 bases from V and 6 bases from J, leaving 9 bases between. Per germline, CDR1 KGHDR and CDR2 SFDVKD. The CDR3 nucleotides are TGTGCCACCAGTGACCGACGGGGTCAGCCCCAGCATTTT. Translation: CATSDRRGQPQHF.

The genes are TRBV30 and TRBJ1-3, with D hard to call. V was shortened by 3 bases and J by 2 bases, with 11 bases between the two germline ends. The CDR3 is 14 residues long. In germline, CDR1 is GTSNPN, CDR2 SVGIG (reference sequence). The CDR3 nucleotides are TGTGCCTGGAGACTTCGGGGAGCTGGAAACACCATATATTTT. It encodes CAWRLRGAGNTIYF.

About this clone: At one of its ends the junction is not consistent with the germline gene, which may arise from a read error. The CDR3 nucleotides are TGTGCCAGCAGTGCCTGGTTTGCCGGTCAGGACTTC. This translates into CASSAWFAGQDF. The V and J genes are TRBV2 and TRBJ2-7; D not resolved. Per the germline V gene, CDR1 is SNHLY and CDR2 is FYNNEI. This CDR3 region has 12 residues.

This clone was observed a handful of times. The chain links TRBV4-3 to TRBJ1-2; D is unclear. The CDR3 consists of 15 residues. Germline lookup yields CDR1 LGHNA and CDR2 YSLEER. The V end lost 0 bases, the J end lost 4 bases, and 12 bases lay between the germline ends. CDR3: CASSQESLGSYGYTF. The CDR3 nucleotides read TGCGCCAGCAGCCAAGAAAGCCTAGGATCCTATGGCTACACCTTC.

This chain uses TRBV5-1 with TRBJ2-5; TRBD1 aligns across 7 bases. V lost 0 bases, J lost 4 bases, and 9 bases stayed unmatched. The CDR3 is 16 residues long. Looked up from germline, CDR1 is SGHRS and CDR2 is YFSETQ. CDR3 in DNA: TGCGCCAGCAGCTTGGGAGGCTTACCAGGGGGAGAGACCCAGTACTTC. Its protein product is CASSLGGLPGGETQYF.

Only one count was recorded for this clone. This chain joins TRBV11-3 and TRBJ1-1; D possibly corresponds to TRBD1 (6 bases). Trimming stripped 5 bases from V and 1 base from J, with 8 bases between. Germline CDR1 reads SGHNT; CDR2 reads YENEEA. The CDR3 sequence is 13 residues long. DNA for the CDR3: TGTGCCAGCAGCCAACAGGGGAACACTGAAGCTTTCTTT. Its translation is CASSQQGNTEAFF.

The chain employs TRBV2 and TRBJ1-1; D remains ambiguous. This CDR3 region has 11 residues. V was cut by 5 bases and J by 3 bases, with 4 bases left in between. CDR1 and CDR2 from the germline V gene are SNHLY and FYNNEI. The CDR3 DNA reads as TGTGCCAGCAGTTCGTACACTGAAGCTTTCTTT. It encodes CASSSYTEAFF.

The chain couples TRBV29-1 to TRBJ1-1; possible D gene TRBD1, 5 bases. CDR3 length equals 13 residues. Deletions cut 7 bases from V and 7 bases from J, with 19 bases between. Germline V gene sequence: CDR1 SQVTM, CDR2 ANQGSEA. CDR3 in amino acids: CSGRGLGLSEAFF. The CDR3, as DNA: TGCAGCGGACGGGGGTTGGGGTTGAGTGAAGCTTTCTTT.

This chain joins TRBV10-1 and TRBJ1-5, with 9 nucleotides matching TRBD1. Germline V gene sequence: CDR1 WNHNN, CDR2 SYGVQD (reference sequence). CDR3 size: 16 residues. The junction had 18 bases not matched to a gene; V was cut back by 11 bases and J by 7 bases. This chain's CDR3 is CAGSKGDRVSEQPQHF. For the CDR3, the DNA is TGCGCCGGCTCCAAGGGGGACAGGGTTTCTGAACAGCCCCAGCATTTT.

The chain employs TRBV19 and TRBJ2-5; the match to TRBD2 covers 8 bases. Trimming at V came to 6 bases and at J to 2 bases, leaving 17 bases not matched to a gene. The CDR3 is 18 amino acids. Germline V lookup: CDR1 LNHDA, CDR2 SQIVND (reference sequence). The CDR3 sequence is CASSPHLGSGAHQETQYF. The CDR3 DNA follows: TGTGCCAGTAGCCCCCACCTTGGTAGCGGGGCCCATCAAGAGACCCAGTACTTC.

The chain joins TRBV5-1 to TRBJ1-1; the D gene is possibly TRBD1 (6 bases). V lost 3 bases and J 1 base, leaving 13 bases between the germline ends. The CDR3 is 15 residues long. Germline V gene data show CDR1 as SGHRS and CDR2 as YFSETQ. CDR3 sequence reads: CASSSHRVSNTEAFF. The CDR3 bases are TGCGCCAGCAGCTCGCACAGGGTATCGAACACTGAAGCTTTCTTT.

The V call is TRBV28, the J call TRBJ2-7; maybe TRBD2 (7 bases). Trimming stripped 7 bases from V and 6 bases from J, with 16 bases between. Germline values: CDR1 MDHEN, CDR2 SYDVKM. The length of the CDR3 is 13 residues. CDR3 sequence (DNA): TGTGCCAGCATTTTTAGGGGGGGGTCCGAGCAGTACTTC. The encoded protein is CASIFRGGSEQYF.

J is TRBJ1-2 and V is TRBV5-4; no definite D call. CDR3 length: 15 residues. V dropped 5 bases and J dropped 2 bases, with 16 bases sitting between them. Per the germline V gene, CDR1 is SGHNT and CDR2 is YYREEE (reference sequence). The CDR3, as DNA: TGTGCCAGCAGTTCGGCCAAGGGAGGGAACTATGGCTACACCTTC. Amino acids: CASSSAKGGNYGYTF.

In DNA, the CDR3 is TGTGCCAGCAGCTTTGGACAGAACAATCAGCCCCAGCATTTT. Translated, it gives CASSFGQNNQPQHF. The chain employs TRBV3-1 (or the pseudogene TRBV3-2) and TRBJ1-5, with D perhaps matching TRBD1 (6 bases). Trimming pared 5 bases from V and 3 bases from J, leaving 11 bases between. The CDR3 runs to 14 residues. The V gene's germline CDR1 is LGHDT and CDR2 YNNKEL (reference sequence).